This TCR beta chain is drawn from a study of cytomegalovirus exposure and HLA in healthy donors. Concerning this clone itself: The antigen is undetermined.

Broader study findings: Cytomegalovirus status was reportedly diagnosed by the classifier with high specificity and sensitivity. Later, an analysis found that TCR clusters from the first cohort tended to co-occur in the approximately 130 validation repertoires. According to the study, some 160 TCR beta chains were cytomegalovirus-associated.

The donors were members of the validation cohort, which comprised under 150 subjects and was separate from the first cohort of 600 to 850 subjects. Trimming took 3 bases from V and 1 from J, leaving 18 bases between them. There are 17 residues in the CDR3. The germline V gene encodes CDR1 SEHNR and CDR2 FQNEAQ (reference sequence). Repertoires were generated with immunoSEQ multiplex PCR, while TCRdb's copy carries only in-frame clones and drops some. Among 60,000 or so clones listed, approximately 90% were seen once. Sequencing used PBMCs. The TCR sequence derives from a woman between 18 and 30 years old in good health and CMV-seronegative. V usage is TRBV7-9 and J usage is TRBJ2-5, with TRBD1 as a possible D gene (5 bases). The CDR3 is CASSLGRTLLSQETQYF. CDR3 bases: TGTGCCAGCAGCTTGGGTCGGACACTATTGTCCCAAGAGACCCAGTACTTC.